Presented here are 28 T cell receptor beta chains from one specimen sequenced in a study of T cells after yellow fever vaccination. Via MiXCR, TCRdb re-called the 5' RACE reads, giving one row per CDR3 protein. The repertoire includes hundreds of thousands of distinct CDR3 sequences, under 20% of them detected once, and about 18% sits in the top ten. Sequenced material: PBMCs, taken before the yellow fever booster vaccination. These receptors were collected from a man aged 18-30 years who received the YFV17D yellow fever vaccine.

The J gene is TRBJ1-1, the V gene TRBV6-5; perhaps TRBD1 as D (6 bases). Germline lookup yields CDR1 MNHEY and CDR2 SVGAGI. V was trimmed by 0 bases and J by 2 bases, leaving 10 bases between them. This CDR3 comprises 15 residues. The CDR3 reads CASSYSGAQNTEAFF. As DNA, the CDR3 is TGTGCCAGCAGTTACTCGGGGGCGCAAAACACTGAAGCTTTCTTT.

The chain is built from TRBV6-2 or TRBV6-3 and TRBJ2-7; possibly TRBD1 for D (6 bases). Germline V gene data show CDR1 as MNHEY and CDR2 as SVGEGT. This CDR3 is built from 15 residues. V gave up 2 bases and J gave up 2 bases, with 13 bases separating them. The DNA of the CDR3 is TGTGCCAGCAGTTACCCCTGGACAGCTCCCTACGAGCAGTACTTC. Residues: CASSYPWTAPYEQYF.

CDR3 coding DNA: TGTGCCAGCAGTGACCAGGGTATGGGGGCCAACGTCCTGACTTTC. Translated: CASSDQGMGANVLTF. The rearrangement joins TRBV6-1 to TRBJ2-6, with TRBD1 as a possible D gene (5 bases). Trimming took 3 bases from V and 4 from J, leaving 10 bases between them. This CDR3 region has 15 residues. The germline V gene has CDR1 MNHNS and CDR2 SASEGT.

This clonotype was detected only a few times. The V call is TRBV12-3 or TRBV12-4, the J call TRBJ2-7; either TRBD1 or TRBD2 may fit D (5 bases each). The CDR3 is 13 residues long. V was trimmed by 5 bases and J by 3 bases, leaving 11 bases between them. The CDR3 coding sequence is TGTGCCAGCAGTCCCGGGACCTTCTACGAGCAGTACGTC. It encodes CASSPGTFYEQYV.

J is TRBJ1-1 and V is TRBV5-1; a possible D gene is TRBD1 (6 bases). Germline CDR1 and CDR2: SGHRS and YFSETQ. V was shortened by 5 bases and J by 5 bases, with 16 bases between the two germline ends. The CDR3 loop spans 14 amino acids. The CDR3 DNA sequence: TGCGCCAGCAGTTCTCAGGGGCCGAGGACTGAAGCTTTCTTT. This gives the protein CASSSQGPRTEAFF.

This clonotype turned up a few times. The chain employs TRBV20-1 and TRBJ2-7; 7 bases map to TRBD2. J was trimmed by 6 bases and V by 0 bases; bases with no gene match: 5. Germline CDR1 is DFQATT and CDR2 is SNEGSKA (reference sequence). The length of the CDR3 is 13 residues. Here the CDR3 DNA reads TGCAGTGCTAGAGACGGGGGGAAATCCGAGCAGTACGTC. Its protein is CSARDGGKSEQYV.

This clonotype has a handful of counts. The CDR3 sequence is CASSQGSWVSDTQYF. In nucleotides, the CDR3 is TGCGCCAGCAGCCAAGGGTCCTGGGTATCGGATACGCAGTATTTT. The rearrangement links TRBV4-1 to TRBJ2-3; no firm D call. Between the trimmed V and J ends, which lost 1 base and 6 bases, there was a span of 14 bases. The CDR3 extends over 15 amino acids. CDR1 and CDR2 (germline): MGHRA, YSYEKL.

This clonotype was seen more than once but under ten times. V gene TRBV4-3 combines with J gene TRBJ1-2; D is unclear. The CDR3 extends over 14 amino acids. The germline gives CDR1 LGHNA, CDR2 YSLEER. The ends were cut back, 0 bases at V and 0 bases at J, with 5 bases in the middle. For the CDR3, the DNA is TGCGCCAGCAGCCAAGAAAGAGCTAACTATGGCTACACCTTC. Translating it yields CASSQERANYGYTF.

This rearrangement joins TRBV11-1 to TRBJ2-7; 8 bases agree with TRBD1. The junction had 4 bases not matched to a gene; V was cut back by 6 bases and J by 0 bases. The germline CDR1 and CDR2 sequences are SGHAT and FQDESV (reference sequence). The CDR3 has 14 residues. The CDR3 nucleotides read TGTGCCAGCAGTAGTGGACAGGGCTCCTACGAGCAGTACTTC. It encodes CASSSGQGSYEQYF.

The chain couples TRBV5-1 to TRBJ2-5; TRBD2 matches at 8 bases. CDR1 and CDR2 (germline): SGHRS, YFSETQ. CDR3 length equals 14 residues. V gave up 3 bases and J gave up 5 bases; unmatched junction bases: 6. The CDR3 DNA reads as TGCGCCAGCAGCTACCCGGGAGGGTTGGAGACCCAGTACTTC. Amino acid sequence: CASSYPGGLETQYF.

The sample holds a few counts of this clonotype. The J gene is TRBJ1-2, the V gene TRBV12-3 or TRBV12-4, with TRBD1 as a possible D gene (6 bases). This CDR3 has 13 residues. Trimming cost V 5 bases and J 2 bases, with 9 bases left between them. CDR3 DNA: TGTGCCAGCAGTGCTAGGGGGAACTATGGCTACACCTTC. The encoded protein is CASSARGNYGYTF.

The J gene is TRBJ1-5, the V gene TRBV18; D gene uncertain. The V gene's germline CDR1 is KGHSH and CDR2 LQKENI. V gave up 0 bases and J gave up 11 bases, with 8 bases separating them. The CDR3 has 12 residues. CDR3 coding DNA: TGTGCCAGCTCACCACCGGATTCAGCCCAGCATTTT. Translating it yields CASSPPDSAQHF.

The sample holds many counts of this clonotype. In DNA form, the CDR3 reads TGCGCCAGCAGCCAAGATCCCTCCTCTGGAAACACCATATATTTT. Its translation: CASSQDPSSGNTIYF. The chain has TRBV4-3 and TRBJ1-3; D not certain. CDR3 length equals 15 residues. The ends were cut back, 0 bases at V and 0 bases at J, with 6 bases in the middle. Germline assignment: CDR1 LGHNA and CDR2 YSLEER.

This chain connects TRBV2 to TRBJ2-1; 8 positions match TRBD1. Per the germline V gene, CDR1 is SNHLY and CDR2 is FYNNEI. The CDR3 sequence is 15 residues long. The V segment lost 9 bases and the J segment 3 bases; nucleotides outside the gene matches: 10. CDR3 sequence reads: CASGIRTGFYNEQFF. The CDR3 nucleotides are TGTGCCAGTGGCATCCGGACAGGGTTCTACAATGAGCAGTTCTTC.

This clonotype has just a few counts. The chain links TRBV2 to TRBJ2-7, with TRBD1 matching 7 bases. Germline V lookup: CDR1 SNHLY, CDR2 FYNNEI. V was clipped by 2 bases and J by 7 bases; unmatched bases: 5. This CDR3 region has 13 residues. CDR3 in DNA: TGTGCCAGCAGTGAAACGACAGGGAGAGAGCAGTACGTC. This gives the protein CASSETTGREQYV.

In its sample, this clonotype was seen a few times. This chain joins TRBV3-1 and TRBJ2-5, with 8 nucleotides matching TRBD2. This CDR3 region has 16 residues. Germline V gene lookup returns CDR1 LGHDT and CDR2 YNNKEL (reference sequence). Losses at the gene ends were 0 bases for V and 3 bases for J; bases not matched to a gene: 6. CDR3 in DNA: TGTGCCAGCAGCCAAGAAACTAGCGGAGGGGAAGAGACCCAGTACTTC. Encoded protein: CASSQETSGGEETQYF.

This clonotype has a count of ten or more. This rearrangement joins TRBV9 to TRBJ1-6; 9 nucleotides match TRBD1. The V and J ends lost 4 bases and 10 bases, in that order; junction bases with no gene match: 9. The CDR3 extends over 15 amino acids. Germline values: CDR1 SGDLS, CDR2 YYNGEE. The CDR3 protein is CASSSSGTGSSPLHF. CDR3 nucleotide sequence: TGTGCCAGCAGCTCCTCCGGGACAGGGTCCTCACCCCTCCACTTT. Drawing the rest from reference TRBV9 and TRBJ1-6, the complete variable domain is DSGVTQTPKHLITATGQRVTLRCSPRSGDLSVYWYQQSLDQGLQFLIQYYNGEERAKGNILERFSAQQFPDLHSELNLSSLELGDSALYFCASSSSGTGSSPLHFGNGTRLTVT.

As DNA, the CDR3 is TGTGCCAGCAGCCCGAGCGTTGGGGGGGAGCAGTACTTC. Its protein product is CASSPSVGGEQYF. The V and J genes are TRBV7-6 and TRBJ2-7; possibly TRBD2 for D (6 bases). The CDR3 totals 13 residues. Trimming took off 5 bases at V and 7 bases at J, with 15 bases between the two ends. Germline CDR1 reads SGHVS; CDR2 reads FNYEAQ.

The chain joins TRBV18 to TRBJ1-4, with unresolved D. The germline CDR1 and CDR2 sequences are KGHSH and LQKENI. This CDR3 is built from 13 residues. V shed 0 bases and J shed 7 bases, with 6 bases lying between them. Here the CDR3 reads CASSPPSGEKLFF. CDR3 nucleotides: TGTGCCAGCTCACCACCGTCGGGTGAAAAACTGTTTTTT. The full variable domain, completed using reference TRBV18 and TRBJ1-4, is NAGVMQNPRHLVRRRGQEARLRCSPMKGHSHVYWYRQLPEEGLKFMVYLQKENIIDESGMPKERFSAEFPKEGPSILRIQQVVRGDSAAYFCASSPPSGEKLFFGSGTQLSVL.

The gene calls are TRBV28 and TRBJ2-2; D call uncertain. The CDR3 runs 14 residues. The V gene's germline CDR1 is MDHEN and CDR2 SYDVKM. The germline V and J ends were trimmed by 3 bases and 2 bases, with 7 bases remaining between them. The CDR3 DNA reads TGTGCCAGCAGTTTTAACAGTAACACCGGGGAGCTGTTTTTT. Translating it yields CASSFNSNTGELFF.

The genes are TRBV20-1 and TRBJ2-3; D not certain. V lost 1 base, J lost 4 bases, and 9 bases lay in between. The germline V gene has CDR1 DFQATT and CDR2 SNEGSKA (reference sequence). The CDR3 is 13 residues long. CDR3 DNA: TGCAGTGCTAGAGGTGACCTGGCAGATACGCAGTATTTT. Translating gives CSARGDLADTQYF.

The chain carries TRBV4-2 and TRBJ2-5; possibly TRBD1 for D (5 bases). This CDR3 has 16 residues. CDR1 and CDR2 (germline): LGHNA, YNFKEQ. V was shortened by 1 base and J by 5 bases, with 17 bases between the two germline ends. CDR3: CASSQVGAWSVETQYF. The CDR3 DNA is TGTGCCAGCAGCCAAGTAGGGGCTTGGTCGGTCGAGACCCAGTACTTC.

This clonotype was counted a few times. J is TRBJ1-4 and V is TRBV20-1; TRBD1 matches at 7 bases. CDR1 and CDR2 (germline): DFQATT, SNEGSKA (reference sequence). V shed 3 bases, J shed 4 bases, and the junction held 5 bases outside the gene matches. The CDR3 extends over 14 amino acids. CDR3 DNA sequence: TGCAGTGCTAGCAAGGGACAGTTTAATGAAAAACTGTTTTTT. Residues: CSASKGQFNEKLFF.

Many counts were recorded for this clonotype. The CDR3 here is CASSSSSYEQYV. The CDR3 DNA reads as TGTGCCAGCAGCTCGAGCTCCTACGAGCAGTACGTC. This chain connects TRBV7-2 to TRBJ2-7; D unclear. The ends were cut back, 4 bases at V and 0 bases at J, with 4 bases in the middle. The length of the CDR3 is 12 residues. Germline V CDR1 and CDR2: SGHTA, FQGNSA.

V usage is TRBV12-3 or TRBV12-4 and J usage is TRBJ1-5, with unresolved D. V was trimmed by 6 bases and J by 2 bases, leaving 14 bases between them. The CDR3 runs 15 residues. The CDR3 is CASRSPGGGNQPQHF. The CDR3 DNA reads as TGTGCCAGCAGATCCCCGGGTGGGGGCAATCAGCCCCAGCATTTT.

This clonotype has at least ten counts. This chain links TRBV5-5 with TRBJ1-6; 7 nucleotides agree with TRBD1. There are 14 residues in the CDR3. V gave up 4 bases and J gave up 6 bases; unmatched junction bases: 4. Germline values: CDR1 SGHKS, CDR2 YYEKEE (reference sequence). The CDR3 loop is CASSIQGFNSPLHF. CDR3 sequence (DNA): TGTGCCAGCAGCATACAGGGGTTTAATTCACCCCTCCACTTT.

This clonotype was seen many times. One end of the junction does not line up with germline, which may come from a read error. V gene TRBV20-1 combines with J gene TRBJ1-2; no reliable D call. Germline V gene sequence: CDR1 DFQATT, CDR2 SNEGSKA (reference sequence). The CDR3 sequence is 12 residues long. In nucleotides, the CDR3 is TGCAGTGCTAGAGTACTCTCGGGCGCCGCATTCTTC. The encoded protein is CSARVLSGAAFF.

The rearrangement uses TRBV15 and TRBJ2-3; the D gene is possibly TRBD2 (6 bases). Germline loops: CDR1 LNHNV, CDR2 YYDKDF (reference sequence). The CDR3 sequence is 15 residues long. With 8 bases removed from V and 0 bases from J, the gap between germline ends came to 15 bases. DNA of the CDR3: TGTGCCACCGGATCAGATGGGGGGAGCACAGATACGCAGTATTTT. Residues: CATGSDGGSTDTQYF.